These 20 T cell receptor beta chains share one sample of origin, sequenced in a study of CD8+CD57+ T cells in acquired aplastic anemia. Before being chosen for sequencing, patients had shown CD8+CD57+ cell expansion by flow cytometry. Genomic DNA served as template for TCR beta VDJ and CDR3 profiling. MiXCR was run by TCRdb on the reads, yielding one entry per CDR3 protein. The data contain under 200,000 distinct CDR3 sequences, approximately 52% of them singletons. The sample taken for sequencing was sorted CD4+, CD8+, or CD8+CD57+ T cells (not recorded which) from PBMCs. These receptors were taken from a human donor with aplastic anemia.

V is TRBV2 and J is TRBJ2-7; D call uncertain. V was pared by 2 bases and J by 6 bases, with 2 bases between. Germline values: CDR1 SNHLY, CDR2 FYNNEI. The CDR3 spans 10 residues. The chain's CDR3 is CASSELEQYF. The CDR3, as DNA: TGTGCCAGCAGTGAACTCGAGCAGTACTTC.

This clonotype came up many times. This sequence joins TRBV7-7 and TRBJ2-5; 8 nucleotides line up with TRBD2. Trimming took 5 bases from V and 2 from J; bases not matched to a gene: 7. Per germline, CDR1 SSHAT and CDR2 FNYEAQ (reference sequence). This CDR3 has 15 amino acids. CDR3 amino acids: CASSPGGEGQETQYF. DNA for the CDR3: TGTGCCAGCAGCCCCGGGGGGGAGGGACAAGAGACCCAGTACTTC.

This clonotype came up once. The rearrangement joins TRBV15 to TRBJ2-3; D is undetermined. CDR1 LNHNV and CDR2 YYDKDF come from the germline V gene (reference sequence). The germline V and J ends were trimmed by 5 bases and 1 base, with 13 bases remaining between them. CDR3 size: 15 residues. The CDR3 here is CATSSSRAGTDTQYF. CDR3 nucleotide sequence: TGTGCCACCAGCTCGAGTCGGGCAGGCACAGATACGCAGTATTTT.

The chain recombines TRBV11-2 with TRBJ1-6; D is unresolved. Trimming left V 5 bases short and J 10 bases short, with 21 bases between. CDR1 SGHAT and CDR2 FQNNGV come from the germline V gene. This CDR3 is built from 16 residues. The CDR3 DNA reads as TGTGCCAGCAGCCCCCCGGGGATGGGATTCGGGTCACCCCTCCACTTT. Translation gives CASSPPGMGFGSPLHF.

This chain links TRBV19 with TRBJ1-5, with TRBD1 as a possible D gene (6 bases). Trimming pared 3 bases from V and 6 bases from J, leaving 15 bases between. CDR1 and CDR2 (germline): LNHDA, SQIVND (reference sequence). The CDR3 covers 15 residues. The CDR3: CASSIYRGAVQPQHF. As DNA, the CDR3 is TGTGCCAGTAGTATTTATCGGGGGGCGGTTCAGCCCCAGCATTTT. Looking up the rest from reference TRBV19 and TRBJ1-5 gives the full variable domain: DGGITQSPKYLFRKEGQNVTLSCEQNLNHDAMYWYRQDPGQGLRLIYYSQIVNDFQKGDIAEGYSVSREKKESFPLTVTSAQKNPTAFYLCASSIYRGAVQPQHFGDGTRLSIL.

J is TRBJ2-7 and V is TRBV5-1, with no clear D. Germline V gene data show CDR1 as SGHRS and CDR2 as YFSETQ. This CDR3 has 10 residues. Trimming stripped 4 bases from V and 5 bases from J, with 4 bases between. Written as DNA, the CDR3 is TGCGCCAGCAGCGGGGACGAGCAGTACTTC. Its protein is CASSGDEQYF. The complete variable domain, with remaining parts taken from reference TRBV5-1 and TRBJ2-7, reads KAGVTQTPRYLIKTRGQQVTLSCSPISGHRSVSWYQQTPGQGLQFLFEYFSETQRNKGNFPGRFSGRQFSNSRSEMNVSTLELGDSALYLCASSGDEQYFGPGTRLTVT.

This clonotype was counted ten times or more. The V gene is TRBV6-2 or TRBV6-3, the J gene TRBJ1-2; D gene uncertain. V lost 6 bases, J lost 11 bases, and 19 bases lay in between. The CDR3 sequence is 13 residues long. Germline V lookup: CDR1 MNHEY, CDR2 SVGEGT. CDR3 region: CASSRTRALGYTF. The CDR3 DNA follows: TGTGCCAGCAGCCGAACCAGAGCGCTCGGGTACACCTTC.

The table lists this clonotype with many counts. V gene TRBV19 combines with J gene TRBJ1-4, with D perhaps matching TRBD1 (5 bases). The CDR3 covers 15 residues. CDR1 is LNHDA and CDR2 is SQIVND in the germline V gene (reference sequence). Between the trimmed V and J ends, which lost 5 bases and 7 bases, there was a span of 17 bases. In DNA, the CDR3 is TGTGCCAGTAGTGCCACCGGGACTAGCACTGAAAAACTGTTTTTT. Encoded protein: CASSATGTSTEKLFF.

In its sample, this clonotype was seen many times. This rearrangement joins TRBV7-2 to TRBJ2-1, with 11 bases aligning to TRBD2. CDR3 length: 16 amino acids. V lost 3 bases and J lost 8; bases outside the gene matches: 9. Germline V gene lookup returns CDR1 SGHTA and CDR2 FQGNSA. For the CDR3, the DNA is TGTGCCAGCAGCTTGGCGACTAGCGGGATTGGTCATGAGCAGTTCTTC. It codes for CASSLATSGIGHEQFF.

This clonotype was found many times. This rearrangement joins TRBV7-2 to TRBJ1-1; 9 nucleotides match TRBD1. The CDR3 runs to 14 residues. V was clipped by 5 bases and J by 6 bases; unmatched bases: 7. Germline loops: CDR1 SGHTA, CDR2 FQGNSA. The CDR3 coding sequence is TGTGCCAGCAGCCCAGGGACAGGGCGGGCTGAAGCTTTCTTT. Its protein product is CASSPGTGRAEAFF. The complete variable domain, with remaining parts taken from reference TRBV7-2 and TRBJ1-1, reads GAGVSQSPSNKVTEKGKDVELRCDPISGHTALYWYRQSLGQGLEFLIYFQGNSAPDKSGLPSDRFSAERTGGSVSTLTIQRTQQEDSAVYLCASSPGTGRAEAFFGQGTRLTVV.

The rearrangement uses TRBV5-4 and TRBJ1-1; D gene unclear. V was trimmed by 0 bases and J by 4 bases, leaving 4 bases between them. The CDR3 has 12 amino acids. Germline V gene lookup returns CDR1 SGHNT and CDR2 YYREEE (reference sequence). The CDR3 sequence is CASSLAVTEAFF. CDR3 DNA: TGTGCCAGCAGCTTGGCGGTCACTGAAGCTTTCTTT.

The rearrangement links TRBV11-1 to TRBJ2-5; 15 bases are a match to TRBD2. This CDR3 is 20 amino acids long. The V gene's germline CDR1 is SGHAT and CDR2 FQDESV (reference sequence). The V and J ends lost 2 bases and 1 base, in that order; junction bases with no gene match: 11. The CDR3 region has the DNA TGTGCCAGCAGCTTACTGAGGACTAGCGGGGGGGCGTTCCCCCAAGAGACCCAGTACTTC. Translated, it gives CASSLLRTSGGAFPQETQYF.

The rearrangement uses TRBV20-1 and TRBJ2-1, with D maybe TRBD2 (6 bases). With 1 base removed from V and 0 bases from J, the gap between germline ends came to 10 bases. CDR1 is DFQATT and CDR2 is SNEGSKA in the germline V gene (reference sequence). This CDR3 spans 15 amino acids. The CDR3 here is CSARGLGSSYNEQFF. DNA of the CDR3: TGCAGTGCTAGAGGCCTCGGGAGCTCCTACAATGAGCAGTTCTTC.

This rearrangement joins TRBV19 to TRBJ2-1; 9 positions agree with TRBD1. The CDR3 spans 14 residues. Per the germline V gene, CDR1 is LNHDA and CDR2 is SQIVND (reference sequence). With 9 bases clipped from V and 9 bases from J, the junction kept 12 bases outside the gene matches. The CDR3 nucleotides are TGTGCCAGCAGCGTGGGACAGGGAGTCGTTGAGCAGTTCTTC. Its translation: CASSVGQGVVEQFF.

This clonotype was counted once. In nucleotides, the CDR3 is TGTGCCAGCAGCGTAGCGTCGGGACAGATTACCTATGGCTACACCTTC. The encoded protein is CASSVASGQITYGYTF. The chain couples TRBV9 to TRBJ1-2; 7 bases match TRBD1. Germline-derived CDR1 and CDR2 are SGDLS and YYNGEE. V was clipped by 0 bases and J by 4 bases; unmatched bases: 9. The CDR3 is 16 residues long.

Of note for this clonotype: A much bigger clone sits one base away, suggesting this may be a read error. The V call is TRBV11-2, the J call TRBJ1-1, with 9 positions matching TRBD1. This CDR3 contains 16 residues. Trimming removed 0 bases from V and 2 bases from J; junction bases left unmatched: 4. The germline gives CDR1 SGHAT, CDR2 FQNNGV. The chain's CDR3 is CASSLDLTGGNTEAFF. CDR3 bases: TGTGCCAGCAGCTTAGACCTTACAGGGGGCAACACTGAAGCTTTCTTT.

The gene calls are TRBV19 and TRBJ2-2, with 8 bases aligning to TRBD1. Germline CDR1 is LNHDA and CDR2 is SQIVND (reference sequence). This CDR3 has 14 residues. V dropped 4 bases and J dropped 7; count of bases not matched to a gene: 5. This chain's CDR3 is CASSSQGARGELFF. CDR3 nucleotides: TGTGCCAGTAGTAGCCAGGGGGCGCGCGGGGAGCTGTTTTTT. Looking up the rest from reference TRBV19 and TRBJ2-2 gives the full variable domain: DGGITQSPKYLFRKEGQNVTLSCEQNLNHDAMYWYRQDPGQGLRLIYYSQIVNDFQKGDIAEGYSVSREKKESFPLTVTSAQKNPTAFYLCASSSQGARGELFFGEGSRLTVL.

Regarding this clonotype: This may be a read error, as it is one base from a much larger clone. The chain employs TRBV5-8 and TRBJ1-4; TRBD1 might be the D (6 bases). There are 15 residues in the CDR3. Trimming removed 4 bases from V and 9 bases from J, with 19 bases in between. The germline V gene has CDR1 SGHTS and CDR2 YDEGEE. In DNA form, the CDR3 reads TGTGCCAGCAGCACAGAATCACAGGGTAACAAAAAACTGTTTTTT. It yields the protein CASSTESQGNKKLFF.

The rearrangement joins TRBV10-1 to TRBJ1-5; no clear D. The germline CDR1 and CDR2 sequences are WNHNN and SYGVQD (reference sequence). The CDR3 has 13 amino acids. With 7 bases removed from V and 2 bases from J, the gap between germline ends came to 9 bases. The CDR3 sequence is CASTPEGNQPQHF. The CDR3 bases are TGCGCCAGCACTCCCGAGGGCAATCAGCCCCAGCATTTT.

Of note for this clonotype: This may arise from a read error, as a much more abundant clone is one base away. The chain links TRBV9 to TRBJ2-1; TRBD2 aligns across 12 bases. Germline V CDR1 and CDR2: SGDLS, YYNGEE. The CDR3 sequence is 17 residues long. CDR3 sequence: CASSPGSSGGAWGELFF. In nucleotides, the CDR3 is TGTGCCAGCAGCCCCGGCTCTAGCGGGGGGGCCTGGGGTGAGCTGTTCTTC.